Shown below are 27 T cell receptor beta chains from a single sample sequenced in a study of shared clonotypes between healthy human individuals (dated by TCRdb to the early 2020s). The method behind the library was the immunoSEQ multiplex PCR assay. The table comes from immuneACCESS by way of TCRdb, which keeps in-frame sequences with V and J called. Part of the clones is missing from these tables; in studies checked, under half for an unresolved V gene and the rest for unknown reasons. Present in this sample are roughly 550,000 clones, about 95% of which were seen just once. About 0.11% of the sample comes from the top ten. CD8 naive samples were CD45RO-negative cells positively selected for CCR7, giving a CD45RA+CCR7+ population that excluded TemRA cells. The sequenced sample was naive CD8+ T cells sorted from blood. This specimen's cell subset or site label, interpreted: CD45RA+CCR7+. These receptors were collected from a woman younger than 45 in good health.

The chain recombines TRBV7-8 with TRBJ2-7; 12 positions match TRBD2. Losses at the gene ends were 6 bases for V and 2 bases for J; bases not matched to a gene: 8. The CDR3 loop spans 16 amino acids. From germline, CDR1 is SGHVS and CDR2 FQNEAQ. As DNA, the CDR3 is TGTGCCAGCAGTTCCGGACTAGCGGGGACAACCTACGAGCAGTACTTC. Its protein is CASSSGLAGTTYEQYF.

This sequence joins TRBV6-1 and TRBJ1-5; D is uncertain. Germline CDR1 reads MNHNS; CDR2 reads SASEGT. The ends were cut back, 2 bases at V and 3 bases at J, with 8 bases in the middle. The CDR3 totals 14 residues. The CDR3 region has the DNA TGTGCCAGCAGTGAATGGCAGTACAATCAGCCCCAGCATTTT. It yields the protein CASSEWQYNQPQHF.

The genes are TRBV5-1 and TRBJ2-2, with 8 positions matching TRBD1. The CDR3 covers 20 residues. J gave up 1 base and V 4 bases, and 18 bases lay outside the gene matches. Germline values: CDR1 SGHRS, CDR2 YFSETQ. The CDR3, as DNA: TGCGCCAGCAGCCGGAATCGACAGGGGTCCGTGGCATTGAACACCGGGGAGCTGTTTTTT. Amino acids: CASSRNRQGSVALNTGELFF.

The V and J genes are TRBV28 and TRBJ1-3; D remains ambiguous. Trimming removed 1 base at V and 0 bases at J, with 13 bases between. The CDR3 contains 17 residues. Germline V lookup: CDR1 MDHEN, CDR2 SYDVKM. The CDR3 DNA sequence: TGTGCCAGCAGTTTATTGTCCTATCTGACCTCTGGAAACACCATATATTTT. This codes for CASSLLSYLTSGNTIYF.

The chain uses TRBV28 and TRBJ2-1; tentatively, D is TRBD2 (5 bases). This CDR3 has 16 residues. Germline loops: CDR1 MDHEN, CDR2 SYDVKM. Trimming left V 4 bases short and J 5 bases short, with 18 bases between. The chain's CDR3 is CASSWSRGSTNNEQFF. Here the CDR3 DNA reads TGTGCCAGCAGTTGGTCTCGGGGAAGCACTAACAATGAGCAGTTCTTC.

The V call is TRBV5-4, the J call TRBJ2-1; D may be TRBD2 (5 bases). V was clipped by 0 bases and J by 9 bases, with 13 bases between them. CDR3 size: 14 residues. The V gene's germline CDR1 is SGHNT and CDR2 YYREEE (reference sequence). CDR3 in DNA: TGTGCCAGCAGCTTGGAGTCCCAAGAGGGTGAGCAGTTCTTC. Amino acid sequence: CASSLESQEGEQFF. The variable domain in full, with the rest retrieved from reference TRBV5-4 and TRBJ2-1, is ETGVTQSPTHLIKTRGQQVTLRCSSQSGHNTVSWYQQALGQGPQFIFQYYREEENGRGNFPPRFSGLQFPNYSSELNVNALELDDSALYLCASSLESQEGEQFFGPGTRLTVL.

This chain joins TRBV10-1 and TRBJ2-3, with 7 bases that match TRBD2. After removal of 3 bases from V and 5 bases from J, the junction contained 8 bases not matched to a gene. Germline CDR1 is WNHNN and CDR2 is SYGVQD (reference sequence). The CDR3 contains 15 residues. The CDR3 DNA follows: TGCGCCAGCAGTGAATTGCGGGAGCGTGAAGATACGCAGTATTTT. Its protein product is CASSELREREDTQYF.

V usage is TRBV27 and J usage is TRBJ1-2; possibly TRBD1 for D (6 bases). From germline, CDR1 is MNHEY and CDR2 SMNVEV (reference sequence). The CDR3 sequence is 16 residues long. The V gene lost 0 bases and the J gene lost 1 base, with 12 bases spanning the gap. The CDR3 sequence: CASSLSWGRDNYGYTF. The CDR3 coding sequence is TGTGCCAGCAGTTTATCATGGGGGCGAGATAACTATGGCTACACCTTC.

To note about this clone: The sample contains more than one DNA sequence encoding this CDR3. The CDR3 loop is CASSVEGGTGELFF. CDR3 DNA: TGTGCCAGCAGCGTAGAAGGGGGGACCGGGGAGCTGTTTTTT. The rearrangement joins TRBV9 to TRBJ2-2; D assignment may be TRBD1 or TRBD2 (6 bases each). Germline CDR1 is SGDLS and CDR2 is YYNGEE. The germline V and J ends were trimmed by 0 bases and 5 bases, with 8 bases remaining between them. The CDR3 contains 14 residues.

V and J are TRBV28 and TRBJ2-7; no definite D call. V lost 5 bases to trimming and J lost 2 bases, with 13 bases between them. The CDR3 spans 14 residues. Germline CDR1 and CDR2: MDHEN and SYDVKM. The CDR3 DNA reads as TGTGCCAGCAGTCCCCCGTTTGGGGCCTACGAGCAGTACTTC. Residues: CASSPPFGAYEQYF.

Points on this clone: Other DNA sequences from this sample encode an identical CDR3 as well. This sequence joins TRBV27 and TRBJ2-7; perhaps D is TRBD1 or TRBD2 (5 bases each). V lost 2 bases and J 5 bases, leaving 7 bases between the germline ends. The CDR3 runs 12 residues. Germline loops: CDR1 MNHEY, CDR2 SMNVEV (reference sequence). This CDR3 is CASSLGGNEQYF. DNA of the CDR3: TGTGCCAGCAGTTTAGGGGGTAACGAGCAGTACTTC.

This chain links TRBV28 with TRBJ2-7, with D possibly being TRBD1 or TRBD2 (5 bases each). V was cut by 9 bases and J by 2 bases, with 14 bases left in between. CDR3 length: 13 amino acids. Germline CDR1 MDHEN, CDR2 SYDVKM. The CDR3 coding sequence is TGTGCCAGTTCTCACGGGACCCCCTACGAGCAGTACTTC. This encodes CASSHGTPYEQYF.

J is TRBJ2-1 and V is TRBV13; possibly TRBD2 for D (6 bases). CDR1 is PRHDT and CDR2 is FYEKMQ in the germline V gene (reference sequence). The CDR3 length is 15 residues. The V gene lost 3 bases and the J gene lost 5 bases, with 14 bases spanning the gap. The CDR3 loop is CASSLRLATNNEQFF. CDR3 in DNA: TGTGCCAGCAGCTTGCGCCTAGCGACTAACAATGAGCAGTTCTTC.

The chain joins TRBV27 to TRBJ2-4; D may be TRBD1 (5 bases). V was clipped by 3 bases and J by 5 bases, with 11 bases between them. Looked up from germline, CDR1 is MNHEY and CDR2 is SMNVEV (reference sequence). The CDR3 is made up of 14 amino acids. CDR3 DNA: TGTGCCAGCAGTTTTGTAGGGGCCGAAAACATTCAGTACTTC. This gives the protein CASSFVGAENIQYF.

The chain couples TRBV6-6 to TRBJ2-1; tentatively, D is TRBD1 (6 bases). Germline V lookup: CDR1 MNHNY, CDR2 SVGAGI (reference sequence). V shed 5 bases and J shed 2 bases, with 10 bases lying between them. This CDR3 comprises 14 residues. The CDR3 here is CASSKQGPYNEQFF. The CDR3 DNA follows: TGTGCCAGCAGTAAACAGGGCCCCTACAATGAGCAGTTCTTC.

Details on this clone: Other DNA sequences of this sample code for an identical CDR3. The chain recombines TRBV12-5 with TRBJ2-2, with unresolved D. Germline lookup yields CDR1 LGHNT and CDR2 FRNRAP. Between the trimmed V and J ends, which lost 3 bases and 3 bases, there was a span of 2 bases. This CDR3 has 12 amino acids. CDR3 loop: CASGLDTGELFF. In DNA form, the CDR3 reads TGTGCTAGTGGTTTAGACACCGGGGAGCTGTTTTTT. Together with reference TRBV12-5 and TRBJ2-2, the CDR3 gives the full variable domain: DARVTQTPRHKVTEMGQEVTMRCQPILGHNTVFWYRQTMMQGLELLAYFRNRAPLDDSGMPKDRFSAEMPDATLATLKIQPSEPRDSAVYFCASGLDTGELFFGEGSRLTVL.

This rearrangement joins TRBV28 to TRBJ2-5, with D possibly being TRBD2 (5 bases). The CDR3 length is 13 residues. CDR1 and CDR2 from the germline V gene are MDHEN and SYDVKM. V lost 7 bases to trimming and J lost 11 bases, with 20 bases between them. The CDR3 region has the DNA TGTGCCAGCACACAAGACTCGCCCGAGGGTCAGTACTTC. This codes for CASTQDSPEGQYF.

In its sample, this clone was seen once. The chain joins TRBV27 to TRBJ2-1; TRBD2 agrees at 10 bases. CDR3 length: 15 residues. J was trimmed by 3 bases and V by 4 bases; bases with no gene match: 3. The germline gives CDR1 MNHEY, CDR2 SMNVEV (reference sequence). Here the CDR3 DNA reads TGTGCCAGCAGTTCTGGACTAGCGGTCTACAATGAGCAGTTCTTC. Its protein product is CASSSGLAVYNEQFF.

V usage is TRBV28 and J usage is TRBJ2-7; D could derive from TRBD1 or TRBD2 (5 bases each). V was cut by 3 bases and J by 3 bases, with 21 bases left in between. The CDR3 runs to 17 residues. Germline CDR1 and CDR2: MDHEN and SYDVKM. Here the CDR3 reads CASSFDKLGTHFYEQYF. The CDR3 DNA reads TGTGCCAGCAGTTTTGATAAATTAGGGACCCACTTCTACGAGCAGTACTTC.

This chain connects TRBV15 to TRBJ1-2; tentatively, D is TRBD1 (5 bases). Per the germline V gene, CDR1 is LNHNV and CDR2 is YYDKDF (reference sequence). V was trimmed by 7 bases and J by 4 bases, leaving 13 bases between them. This CDR3 is 13 amino acids long. CDR3 loop: CATTPGLGYGYTF. The DNA for the CDR3 is TGTGCCACCACGCCGGGGCTGGGCTATGGCTACACCTTC.

This clone was detected ten times or more. This chain uses TRBV13 with TRBJ2-3; weak D call: TRBD2 (5 bases). CDR1 PRHDT and CDR2 FYEKMQ come from the germline V gene (reference sequence). Trimming took off 1 base at V and 4 bases at J, with 15 bases between the two ends. The CDR3 spans 16 residues. The CDR3 spells CASSLESGESPDTQYF. The DNA of the CDR3 is TGTGCCAGCAGCTTAGAGTCCGGGGAGAGCCCAGATACGCAGTATTTT.

The genes are TRBV7-9 and TRBJ1-4; D may be TRBD1 (5 bases). V lost 1 base and J 5 bases, leaving 14 bases between the germline ends. Per the germline V gene, CDR1 is SEHNR and CDR2 is FQNEAQ (reference sequence). The CDR3 sequence is 16 residues long. The CDR3 DNA follows: TGTGCCAGCAGCTTAGTCTCAGGGAGAGGGAATGAAAAACTGTTTTTT. Translation: CASSLVSGRGNEKLFF.

V is TRBV9 and J is TRBJ1-4, with a weak D call TRBD1 (6 bases). CDR1 is SGDLS, CDR2 YYNGEE, per germline. V was pared by 0 bases and J by 8 bases, with 14 bases between. The CDR3 loop spans 15 amino acids. The CDR3, as DNA: TGTGCCAGCAGCGTAGGCCCCGGGGGCAGGGAAAAACTGTTTTTT. Amino acid sequence: CASSVGPGGREKLFF.

The V and J genes are TRBV2 and TRBJ2-5; D is unclear. The tail of the sequence fits TRBJ2-7 better, so the J call may be wrong. The germline gives CDR1 SNHLY, CDR2 FYNNEI. This CDR3 spans 10 amino acids. The CDR3 spells CASRVYEQYF. For the CDR3, the DNA is TGTGCCAGCAGGGTGTACGAGCAGTACTTC.

The genes are TRBV28 and TRBJ2-3; 9 bases line up with TRBD2. This CDR3 spans 15 amino acids. The junction had 9 bases not matched to a gene; V was cut back by 6 bases and J by 5 bases. Germline V gene lookup returns CDR1 MDHEN and CDR2 SYDVKM. CDR3 amino acids: CASRGAGGPIDTQYF. In DNA form, the CDR3 reads TGTGCCAGCAGGGGGGCGGGAGGGCCGATAGATACGCAGTATTTT.

For the CDR3, the DNA is TGTGCCAGCAGTACCGGGACACTTTATTCCTACGAGCAGTACTTC. Its protein is CASSTGTLYSYEQYF. The genes are TRBV28 and TRBJ2-7, with D perhaps matching TRBD1 (6 bases). Trimming removed 5 bases from V and 1 base from J, with 15 bases in between. This CDR3 has 15 amino acids. The germline V gene encodes CDR1 MDHEN and CDR2 SYDVKM.

This chain links TRBV7-9 with TRBJ2-7; no clear D. CDR1 is SEHNR, CDR2 FQNEAQ, per germline (reference sequence). V gave up 6 bases and J gave up 6 bases, with 24 bases separating them. This CDR3 comprises 16 residues. The CDR3 nucleotides are TGTGCCAGCAGTCCTCCCCTCTCTCGGAAAGGCCCCGAGCAGTACTTC. This sequence encodes CASSPPLSRKGPEQYF.